The rows below give T cell receptor beta chains drawn from one sample of a study of beta chain features in type 1 diabetes. The repertoire was sequenced with immunoSEQ multiplex PCR; TCRdb's copy has only in-frame clones and lacks some. The table has about half a million clones, 25% to 35% seen once. Sequencing was done on a sample of naive CD4+ T cells from blood. The source is a man aged 18 to 30 in good health. CDR3s include the opening cysteine and the closing phenylalanine or tryptophan. The listing skips clone size in some rows; elsewhere it reads once, few, many or a size class.

cdr3_length: 18
clone_size: .
v_call: TRBV5-1
cdr3_aa: CASSLAGGTPSGANVLTF

cdr3_length: 11
clone_size: few
v_call: TRBV7-2
cdr3_aa: CASRLIYEQYF

cdr3_length: 15
clone_size: few
v_call: TRBV7-9
cdr3_aa: CASRVGQGENEKLFF

cdr3_length: 14
clone_size: .
v_call: TRBV15
cdr3_aa: CATRTDSSGNTIYF

cdr3_length: 13
clone_size: few
v_call: TRBV10-3
cdr3_aa: CASGRDGNQPQHF

cdr3_length: 14
clone_size: .
v_call: TRBV7-8
cdr3_aa: CASSGRLFPNEQYF

cdr3_length: 14
clone_size: .
v_call: TRBV5-4
cdr3_aa: CASSLDPGVYGYTF

cdr3_length: 13
clone_size: .
v_call: TRBV18
cdr3_aa: CASSPAQGYEQYF

cdr3_length: 13
clone_size: .
v_call: TRBV30
cdr3_aa: CAWSSHSGGYQFF

cdr3_length: 14
clone_size: .
v_call: TRBV9
cdr3_aa: CASSVRDTQETQYF

cdr3_length: 16
clone_size: .
v_call: TRBV28
cdr3_aa: CASSSLSGARADTQYF

cdr3_length: 15
clone_size: .
v_call: TRBV30
cdr3_aa: CAWSIMGRRNTEAFF

cdr3_length: 16
clone_size: few
v_call: TRBV7-2
cdr3_aa: CASSLALAGGTYEQYF

cdr3_length: 15
clone_size: .
v_call: TRBV9
cdr3_aa: CASSVGSAAYNEQFF

cdr3_length: 15
clone_size: .
v_call: TRBV30
cdr3_aa: CAWSLEIAANEKLFF

cdr3_length: 14
clone_size: few
v_call: TRBV30
cdr3_aa: CAWSGRSNTGELFF

cdr3_length: 13
clone_size: .
v_call: TRBV10-3
cdr3_aa: CAISSRGGETQYF

cdr3_length: 14
clone_size: .
v_call: TRBV5-1
cdr3_aa: CASSLTGRRTEAFF

cdr3_length: 14
clone_size: .
v_call: TRBV27
cdr3_aa: CASSPPGRWYEQYF

cdr3_length: 15
clone_size: few
v_call: TRBV7-2
cdr3_aa: CASSLMSGLTDTQYF

cdr3_length: 14
clone_size: .
v_call: TRBV2
cdr3_aa: CASAGASGGYEQYF

cdr3_length: 12
clone_size: few
v_call: TRBV5-1
cdr3_aa: CASTGSRETQYF

cdr3_length: 15
clone_size: .
v_call: TRBV4-1
cdr3_aa: CASSQDSGRGQTQYF

cdr3_length: 13
clone_size: .
v_call: TRBV10-1
cdr3_aa: CASSPSGSYEQYF

cdr3_length: 15
clone_size: .
v_call: TRBV30
cdr3_aa: CAWSPGQGRSYEQYF

cdr3_length: 15
clone_size: .
v_call: TRBV7-2
cdr3_aa: CASSLAFSAYNEQFF

cdr3_length: 13
clone_size: .
v_call: TRBV5-1
cdr3_aa: CASSSGDSTEAFF

cdr3_length: 14
clone_size: .
v_call: TRBV7-9
cdr3_aa: CASSGLPATDTQYF

cdr3_length: 12
clone_size: .
v_call: TRBV5-1
cdr3_aa: CASSAQPYEQYF

cdr3_length: 11
clone_size: .
v_call: TRBV29-1
cdr3_aa: CSVRENYEQYF

cdr3_length: 13
clone_size: .
v_call: TRBV9
cdr3_aa: CASSRDFSDGYTF

cdr3_length: 11
clone_size: .
v_call: TRBV5-6
cdr3_aa: CAGSLYNEQFF

cdr3_length: 15
clone_size: .
v_call: TRBV7-2
cdr3_aa: CASSLQGSYGYEQYF

cdr3_length: 16
clone_size: .
v_call: TRBV27
cdr3_aa: CASSLTGRRLNQPQHF

cdr3_length: 13
clone_size: .
v_call: TRBV14
cdr3_aa: CASSQEISDEQYF

cdr3_length: 13
clone_size: .
v_call: TRBV5-1
cdr3_aa: CASSPTGYNEQFF

cdr3_length: 14
clone_size: .
v_call: TRBV7-2
cdr3_aa: CASSLPGRADTQYF

cdr3_length: 14
clone_size: .
v_call: TRBV19
cdr3_aa: CASSIQVNTGELFF

cdr3_length: 13
clone_size: .
v_call: TRBV7-3
cdr3_aa: CASSQGYGNEQFF

cdr3_length: 17
clone_size: few
v_call: TRBV15
cdr3_aa: CATSRDSSGSSYNEQFF

cdr3_length: 15
clone_size: .
v_call: TRBV30
cdr3_aa: CAWSLGRRPGNTIYF

cdr3_length: 12
clone_size: few
v_call: TRBV28
cdr3_aa: CASRETGDEQYF

cdr3_length: 15
clone_size: few
v_call: TRBV29-1
cdr3_aa: CSARGDRGNTGELFF

cdr3_length: 15
clone_size: few
v_call: TRBV13
cdr3_aa: CASSLQDRSSYEQYF

cdr3_length: 14
clone_size: .
v_call: TRBV18
cdr3_aa: CASSPDRNTDTQYF

cdr3_length: 15
clone_size: few
v_call: TRBV2
cdr3_aa: CASSLYRGSPIVQYF

cdr3_length: 15
clone_size: .
v_call: TRBV10-3
cdr3_aa: CAISGGLGWNGELFF

cdr3_length: 15
clone_size: .
v_call: TRBV7-2
cdr3_aa: CASTIDRGPYNEQFF

cdr3_length: 14
clone_size: few
v_call: TRBV2
cdr3_aa: CASSVLQSTDTQYF